One sample yielded the 17 T cell receptor beta chains listed below, sequenced in a study of blood T cell repertoires in COVID-19 (dated by TCRdb to the early 2020s). Library preparation was by the immunoSEQ multiplex PCR assay. This immuneACCESS table, as held by TCRdb, lists in-frame sequences with V and J called but not all clones. Of the missing ones, under half trace to an unresolved V gene in checked studies; the others have no known cause. The sample table holds more than 120,000 clones, of which 85% to 90% were seen once. Together, the top ten hold roughly two fifths of the sample. Source material: peripheral blood. The source is a man over 45 who had recovered from COVID-19.

This rearrangement joins TRBV2 to TRBJ2-5, with TRBD1 identical over 7 bases. V lost 4 bases and J lost 2; bases outside the gene matches: 7. The CDR3 extends over 15 amino acids. Germline V lookup: CDR1 SNHLY, CDR2 FYNNEI. CDR3 in DNA: TGTGCCAGCAGTGCAGGGGCGACAGGGCAAGAGACCCAGTACTTC. This sequence encodes CASSAGATGQETQYF.

Here the CDR3 DNA reads TGTGCCAGCAGCTTGGCCCAGGGAGGGAATGAAAAACTGTTTTTT. This encodes CASSLAQGGNEKLFF. The chain uses TRBV5-4 and TRBJ1-4; D perhaps matches TRBD1 (5 bases). With 0 bases removed from V and 5 bases from J, the gap between germline ends came to 11 bases. CDR1 and CDR2 (germline): SGHNT, YYREEE (reference sequence). The CDR3 runs 15 residues.

V and J are TRBV2 and TRBJ2-1; 9 positions agree with TRBD1. Germline CDR1 is SNHLY and CDR2 is FYNNEI. Trimming took 5 bases from V and 9 from J; bases not matched to a gene: 8. This CDR3 spans 14 amino acids. DNA for the CDR3: TGTGCCAGCAGTTACCGGGACAGGGTAGGTGAGCAGTTCTTC. Translation gives CASSYRDRVGEQFF.

V usage is TRBV5-4 and J usage is TRBJ2-5, with D perhaps matching TRBD1 (6 bases). The CDR3 runs 15 residues. Germline lookup yields CDR1 SGHNT and CDR2 YYREEE (reference sequence). Trimming left V 2 bases short and J 1 base short, with 12 bases between. CDR3 nucleotides: TGTGCCAGCAGCTTCTTCACCAGGGGCCAAGAGACCCAGTACTTC. Translation: CASSFFTRGQETQYF.

The V and J genes are TRBV2 and TRBJ1-2, with 11 bases that match TRBD1. CDR3 length: 16 residues. Trimming cost V 5 bases and J 3 bases; bases outside gene matches: 8. Looked up from germline, CDR1 is SNHLY and CDR2 is FYNNEI. The CDR3 here is CASSPDRGRADYGYTF. CDR3 bases: TGTGCCAGCAGTCCGGACAGGGGGCGAGCGGACTATGGCTACACCTTC.

This sequence joins TRBV12-5 and TRBJ1-1; TRBD1 matches at 8 bases. This CDR3 comprises 15 residues. Germline assignment: CDR1 LGHNT and CDR2 FRNRAP. J lost 4 bases, V lost 2 bases, and 6 bases had no gene match. In DNA, the CDR3 is TGTGCTAGTGGTTTGCCTCAGGGGGCCGTCACTGAAGCTTTCTTT. Its protein product is CASGLPQGAVTEAFF. Based on the CDR3 plus reference TRBV12-5 and TRBJ1-1, the full variable domain is DARVTQTPRHKVTEMGQEVTMRCQPILGHNTVFWYRQTMMQGLELLAYFRNRAPLDDSGMPKDRFSAEMPDATLATLKIQPSEPRDSAVYFCASGLPQGAVTEAFFGQGTRLTVV.

CDR3 nucleotide sequence: TGTGCCAGCAGCTTATCGGAAGAGACCCAGTACTTC. It specifies CASSLSEETQYF. The chain employs TRBV11-3 and TRBJ2-5, with D hard to call. Trimming took off 2 bases at V and 3 bases at J, with 4 bases between the two ends. This CDR3 comprises 12 residues. Germline loops: CDR1 SGHNT, CDR2 YENEEA. Using reference TRBV11-3 and TRBJ2-5 for the parts outside the CDR3, the full variable domain is EAGVVQSPRYKIIEKKQPVAFWCNPISGHNTLYWYLQNLGQGPELLIRYENEEAVDDSQLPKDRFSAERLKGVDSTLKIQPAELGDSAVYLCASSLSEETQYFGPGTRLLVL.

The V gene is TRBV19, the J gene TRBJ1-2; no firm D call. The germline V and J ends were trimmed by 5 bases and 2 bases, with 15 bases remaining between them. Germline loops: CDR1 LNHDA, CDR2 SQIVND (reference sequence). The CDR3 is made up of 15 amino acids. The CDR3, as DNA: TGTGCCAGTAGTCCGCAGCGGGCCACAAACTATGGCTACACCTTC. Amino acids: CASSPQRATNYGYTF.

The chain links TRBV2 to TRBJ2-2, with TRBD2 matching over 8 bases. This CDR3 spans 15 amino acids. CDR1 and CDR2 from the germline V gene are SNHLY and FYNNEI. V shed 4 bases, J shed 0 bases, and the junction held 1 base outside the gene matches. The CDR3 is CASSGGLANTGELFF. CDR3 bases: TGTGCCAGCAGTGGGGGACTAGCGAACACCGGGGAGCTGTTTTTT. Full variable domain (rest looked up from reference TRBV2 and TRBJ2-2): EPEVTQTPSHQVTQMGQEVILRCVPISNHLYFYWYRQILGQKVEFLVSFYNNEISEKSEIFDDQFSVERPDGSNFTLKIRSTKLEDSAMYFCASSGGLANTGELFFGEGSRLTVL.

J is TRBJ2-4 and V is TRBV5-1, with 9 bases matching TRBD1. The V gene's germline CDR1 is SGHRS and CDR2 YFSETQ. The V gene end was trimmed by 5 bases and the J gene end by 14 bases; junction bases not matched to a gene: 11. The CDR3 has 13 residues. CDR3 bases: TGCGCCAGCAGACAGGGGGCGAGGGTGCTGGAGTACTTC. It is translated as CASRQGARVLEYF.

The chain combines TRBV6-5 with TRBJ1-1; D is ambiguous. The CDR3 consists of 15 residues. Trimming took off 8 bases at V and 1 base at J, with 17 bases between the two ends. Germline values: CDR1 MNHEY, CDR2 SVGAGI. In DNA, the CDR3 is TGTGCCAGCTCCGGAAGGAGTCTTGAGAACACTGAAGCTTTCTTT. It is translated as CASSGRSLENTEAFF.

V usage is TRBV4-3 and J usage is TRBJ2-1, with 11 bases fitting TRBD1. This CDR3 has 16 residues. The germline V gene has CDR1 LGHNA and CDR2 YSLEER. V shed 0 bases and J 6 bases; nucleotides not matched to a gene: 4. DNA of the CDR3: TGCGCCAGCAGCCAAGATTTGGGACAGGGGGGCAATGAGCAGTTCTTC. Translation: CASSQDLGQGGNEQFF.

This chain uses TRBV14 with TRBJ1-2; D is ambiguous. This CDR3 comprises 14 residues. The V end lost 1 base, the J end lost 7 bases, and 13 bases lay between the germline ends. CDR1 SGHDN and CDR2 FVKESK come from the germline V gene. CDR3 coding DNA: TGTGCCAGCAGCCAAGGAAGCTCGTACCCTGGCTACACCTTC. Its protein product is CASSQGSSYPGYTF.

The chain combines TRBV2 with TRBJ2-5; D is possibly TRBD1 (8 bases). The CDR3 has 15 residues. CDR1 is SNHLY, CDR2 FYNNEI, per germline. With 4 bases removed from V and 4 bases from J, the gap between germline ends came to 16 bases. The CDR3 sequence is CASSVDRGGRETQYF. The CDR3 DNA reads TGTGCCAGCAGTGTTGACAGGGGAGGGCGAGAGACCCAGTACTTC.

This sequence joins TRBV6-1 and TRBJ1-2; 9 bases match TRBD1. The CDR3 length is 18 residues. Germline loops: CDR1 MNHNS, CDR2 SASEGT. The trim removed 4 bases at V and 4 bases at J, leaving 16 bases unmatched. CDR3 region: CASSATGGEVRRVYGYTF. The CDR3 DNA follows: TGTGCCAGCAGTGCGACAGGGGGAGAGGTTAGGAGGGTCTATGGCTACACCTTC.

V usage is TRBV4-1 and J usage is TRBJ2-1; D is ambiguous. Germline V CDR1 and CDR2: MGHRA, YSYEKL. CDR3 size: 12 residues. The V gene lost 1 base and the J gene lost 7 bases, with 5 bases spanning the gap. CDR3 DNA sequence: TGCGCCAGCAGCCAAGCTGCGAATGAGCAGTTCTTC. It yields the protein CASSQAANEQFF.

V gene TRBV9 combines with J gene TRBJ1-4; TRBD1 might be the D (5 bases). The V end lost 2 bases, the J end lost 3 bases, and 8 bases lay between the germline ends. Germline V gene sequence: CDR1 SGDLS, CDR2 YYNGEE. The CDR3 totals 14 residues. The CDR3 nucleotides read TGTGCCAGCAGCGTCCAGGGCTCTAATGAAAAACTGTTTTTT. Translation: CASSVQGSNEKLFF.